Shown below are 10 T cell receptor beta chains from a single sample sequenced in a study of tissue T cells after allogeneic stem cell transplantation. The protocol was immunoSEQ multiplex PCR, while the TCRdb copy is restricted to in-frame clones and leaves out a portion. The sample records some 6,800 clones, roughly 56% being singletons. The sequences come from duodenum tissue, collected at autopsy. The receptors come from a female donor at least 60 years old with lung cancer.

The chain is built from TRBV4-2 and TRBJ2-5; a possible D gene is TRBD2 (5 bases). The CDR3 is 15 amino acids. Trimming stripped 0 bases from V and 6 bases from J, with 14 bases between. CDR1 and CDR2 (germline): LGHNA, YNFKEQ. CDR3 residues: CASSQDILARKTQYF. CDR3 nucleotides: TGTGCCAGCAGCCAAGATATTCTAGCTCGAAAGACCCAGTACTTC.

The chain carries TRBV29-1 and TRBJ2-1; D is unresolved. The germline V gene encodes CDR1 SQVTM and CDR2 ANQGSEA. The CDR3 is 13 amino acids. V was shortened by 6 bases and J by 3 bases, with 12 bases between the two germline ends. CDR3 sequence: CSVRTDNYNEQFF. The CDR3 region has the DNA TGCAGCGTCAGGACGGATAACTACAATGAGCAGTTCTTC.

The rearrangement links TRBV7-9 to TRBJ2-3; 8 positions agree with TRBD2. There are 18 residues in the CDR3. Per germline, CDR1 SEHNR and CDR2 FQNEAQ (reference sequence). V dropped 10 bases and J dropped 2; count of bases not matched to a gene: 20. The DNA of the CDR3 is TGTGCCACCGGGCCCAGCGGGAGATCCTTGGCGATCACAGATACGCAGTATTTT. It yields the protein CATGPSGRSLAITDTQYF. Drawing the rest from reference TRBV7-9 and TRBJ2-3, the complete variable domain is DTGVSQNPRHKITKRGQNVTFRCDPISEHNRLYWYRQTLGQGPEFLTYFQNEAQLEKSRLLSDRFSAERPKGSFSTLEIQRTEQGDSAMYLCATGPSGRSLAITDTQYFGPGTRLTVL.

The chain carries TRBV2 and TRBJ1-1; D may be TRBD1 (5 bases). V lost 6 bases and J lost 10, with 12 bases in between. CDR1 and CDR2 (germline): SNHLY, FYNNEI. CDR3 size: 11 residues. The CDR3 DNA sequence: TGTGCCAGCAGGAGAGTCGGGGGAGCTTTCTTT. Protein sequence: CASRRVGGAFF.

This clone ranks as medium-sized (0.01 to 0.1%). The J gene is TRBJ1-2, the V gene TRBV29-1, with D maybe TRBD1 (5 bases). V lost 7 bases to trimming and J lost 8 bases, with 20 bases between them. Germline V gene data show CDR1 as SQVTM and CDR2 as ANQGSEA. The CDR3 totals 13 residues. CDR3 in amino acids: CSERDAQDDGYTF. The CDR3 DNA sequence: TGCAGCGAGAGGGACGCACAGGATGACGGCTACACCTTC. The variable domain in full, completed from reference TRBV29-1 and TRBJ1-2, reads SAVISQKPSRDICQRGTSLTIQCQVDSQVTMMFWYRQQPGQSLTLIATANQGSEATYESGFVIDKFPISRPNLTFSTLTVSNMSPEDSSIYLCSERDAQDDGYTFGSGTRLTVV.

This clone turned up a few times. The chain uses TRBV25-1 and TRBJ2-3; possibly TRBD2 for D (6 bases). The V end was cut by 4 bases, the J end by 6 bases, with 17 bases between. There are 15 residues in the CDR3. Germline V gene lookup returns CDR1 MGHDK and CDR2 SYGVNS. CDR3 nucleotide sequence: TGTGCCAGCAGTGCTCTAGCGCCACGTATGGATACGCAGTATTTT. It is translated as CASSALAPRMDTQYF.

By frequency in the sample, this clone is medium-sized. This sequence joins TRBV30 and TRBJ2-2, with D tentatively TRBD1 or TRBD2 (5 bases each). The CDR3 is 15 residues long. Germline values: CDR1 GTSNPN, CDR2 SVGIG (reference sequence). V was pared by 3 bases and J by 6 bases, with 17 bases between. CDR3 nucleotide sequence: TGTGCCTGGAGCCGACTGGGGGAAGGGGCCGGGGAGCTGTTTTTT. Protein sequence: CAWSRLGEGAGELFF.

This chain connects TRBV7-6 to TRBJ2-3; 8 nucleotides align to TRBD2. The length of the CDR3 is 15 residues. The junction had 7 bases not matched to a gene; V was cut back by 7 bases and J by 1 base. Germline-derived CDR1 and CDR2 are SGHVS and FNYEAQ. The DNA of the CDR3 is TGTGCCAGCACTCGGGGGGGGGTCCGCACAGATACGCAGTATTTT. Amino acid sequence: CASTRGGVRTDTQYF. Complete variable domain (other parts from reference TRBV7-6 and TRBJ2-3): GAGVSQSPRYKVTKRGQDVALRCDPISGHVSLYWYRQALGQGPEFLTYFNYEAQQDKSGLPNDRFSAERPEGSISTLTIQRTEQRDSAMYRCASTRGGVRTDTQYFGPGTRLTVL.

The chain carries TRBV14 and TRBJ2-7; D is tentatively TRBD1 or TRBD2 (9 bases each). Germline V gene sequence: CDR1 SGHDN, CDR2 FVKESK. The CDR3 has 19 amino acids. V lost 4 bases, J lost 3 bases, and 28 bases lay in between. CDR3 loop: CASSPKTGGLAGWGYEQYF. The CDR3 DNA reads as TGTGCCAGCAGCCCAAAGACAGGGGGGCTAGCGGGATGGGGCTACGAGCAGTACTTC. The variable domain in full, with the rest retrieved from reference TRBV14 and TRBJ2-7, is EAGVTQFPSHSVIEKGQTVTLRCDPISGHDNLYWYRRVMGKEIKFLLHFVKESKQDESGMPNNRFLAERTGGTYSTLKVQPAELEDSGVYFCASSPKTGGLAGWGYEQYFGPGTRLTVT.

CDR3 residues: CASSSESTNEKLFF. In DNA, the CDR3 is TGCGCCAGCAGCTCAGAATCAACTAATGAAAAACTGTTTTTT. The chain employs TRBV5-1 and TRBJ1-4; D is unclear. Trimming took 3 bases from V and 0 from J, leaving 6 bases between them. There are 14 residues in the CDR3. Germline V gene data show CDR1 as SGHRS and CDR2 as YFSETQ.